This record concerns one T cell receptor (beta chain) sequence. The data were obtained in a study of blood T cell repertoires in COVID-19. Overall study: From the United States, Italy and Spain came samples of acute and convalescent COVID-19. PBMCs, B-cell-depleted T cells, or T cells were the source of the cDNA or gDNA that made up the material.

The germline V gene encodes CDR1 SGHAT and CDR2 FQNNGV. This CDR3 spans 12 amino acids. V was trimmed by 3 bases and J by 7 bases, leaving 10 bases between them. Per the study methods: Amplified reference gene primers provided the basis for estimating nucleated cell counts. The table came from immunoSEQ multiplex PCR; TCRdb's copy has only in-frame clones and leaves some out. That table gives V, J and clone size, and the DNA gave D and trimming. The top ten clones hold roughly 1.8% of a sample with some 140,000 clones, roughly 78% of them seen once. The chain employs TRBV11-2 and TRBJ2-7; a possible D gene is TRBD2 (6 bases). Specimen: peripheral blood. This TCR was recovered from a man older than 75 with acute or convalescent COVID-19. The CDR3 here is CASSLVRGEQYV. CDR3 nucleotides: TGTGCCAGCAGCTTGGTCCGGGGGGAGCAGTACGTC.